This passage covers 14 T cell receptor beta chains from one sample sequenced in a study of CD8 T cells in Susac syndrome. RNA amounts of roughly 0.5 to 1 ug underwent reverse transcription with random hexamers. TCRdb reanalysed the immunoSEQ multiplex PCR reads using MiXCR and keeps one entry per CDR3 protein. The profile covers about 180,000 distinct CDR3 sequences, with roughly 94% appearing a single time and 0.099% taken by the ten largest. Sequencing was carried out using CD4+ T cells from PBMCs. Receptors were obtained from a human donor with Susac syndrome.

The rearrangement joins TRBV4-1 to TRBJ1-2, with D uncertain. The CDR3 runs 15 residues. Trimming removed 3 bases at V and 1 base at J, with 12 bases between. Germline V CDR1 and CDR2: MGHRA, YSYEKL. Written as DNA, the CDR3 is TGCGCCAGCAGCCATATTCCAGAATTTAACTATGGCTACACCTTC. Amino acid sequence: CASSHIPEFNYGYTF.

The chain combines TRBV6-5 with TRBJ2-7; D not certain. The CDR3 has 14 residues. Germline CDR1 MNHEY, CDR2 SVGAGI. V gave up 7 bases and J gave up 1 base, with 14 bases separating them. The CDR3 bases are TGTGCCAGCACCCAGGCAGGTGCTTCCTACGAGCAGTACTTC. The encoded protein is CASTQAGASYEQYF.

V usage is TRBV24-1 and J usage is TRBJ2-4, with TRBD1 as a possible D gene (6 bases). V dropped 7 bases and J dropped 2 bases, with 8 bases sitting between them. Germline V CDR1 and CDR2: KGHDR, SFDVKD. This CDR3 contains 13 residues. This CDR3 is CATRDSPKNIQYF. CDR3 in DNA: TGTGCCACCAGGGACAGTCCCAAAAACATTCAGTACTTC.

The gene calls are TRBV6-5 and TRBJ2-3, with TRBD2 matching 9 bases. Germline CDR1 MNHEY, CDR2 SVGAGI. Trimming took 8 bases from V and 7 from J; bases not matched to a gene: 7. This CDR3 has 13 residues. Here the CDR3 reads CASSLAGRNTQYF. DNA for the CDR3: TGTGCCAGCTCGCTAGCGGGGAGGAATACGCAGTATTTT.

The gene calls are TRBV14 and TRBJ1-2, with TRBD1 as a possible D gene (5 bases). This CDR3 is built from 15 residues. Looked up from germline, CDR1 is SGHDN and CDR2 is FVKESK. Trimming left V 1 base short and J 2 bases short, with 11 bases between. DNA of the CDR3: TGTGCCAGCAGCCAAGGACAGCTACCGAACTATGGCTACACCTTC. This translates into CASSQGQLPNYGYTF.

The V call is TRBV7-2, the J call TRBJ1-2, with TRBD1 matching over 8 bases. CDR3 size: 13 residues. V gave up 3 bases and J gave up 8 bases; unmatched junction bases: 5. Germline V gene sequence: CDR1 SGHTA, CDR2 FQGNSA. The CDR3 DNA reads as TGTGCCAGCAGCTTGACAGGGGCACTAGGCTACACCTTC. As protein: CASSLTGALGYTF.

The chain links TRBV7-9 to TRBJ2-6, with D unclear. The V gene's germline CDR1 is SEHNR and CDR2 FQNEAQ (reference sequence). With 1 base removed from V and 0 bases from J, the gap between germline ends came to 7 bases. This CDR3 is 16 amino acids long. For the CDR3, the DNA is TGTGCCAGCAGCTTAGTCCCAGTCTCTGGGGCCAACGTCCTGACTTTC. This codes for CASSLVPVSGANVLTF.

Written as DNA, the CDR3 is TGTGCTAGTGGTTTGGTAATCCGTGGCTTCCTCTACGAGCAGTACTTC. Protein sequence: CASGLVIRGFLYEQYF. This sequence joins TRBV12-5 and TRBJ2-7; D remains ambiguous. The V end was cut by 0 bases, the J end by 3 bases, with 15 bases between. The CDR3 runs to 16 residues. Per germline, CDR1 LGHNT and CDR2 FRNRAP.

V is TRBV6-6 and J is TRBJ2-7; weak D call: TRBD1 (6 bases). The germline V and J ends were trimmed by 0 bases and 2 bases, with 14 bases remaining between them. The germline CDR1 and CDR2 sequences are MNHNY and SVGAGI (reference sequence). The CDR3 covers 16 residues. The CDR3 DNA reads as TGTGCCAGCAGTTACTCGATGACAGGTGCAACCTACGAGCAGTACTTC. Protein: CASSYSMTGATYEQYF.

The chain joins TRBV18 to TRBJ2-5, with D possibly matching TRBD1 (6 bases). The CDR3 runs 15 residues. CDR1 and CDR2 (germline): KGHSH, LQKENI. With 2 bases removed from V and 2 bases from J, the gap between germline ends came to 12 bases. DNA of the CDR3: TGTGCCAGCTCACCAAGGGGGACGACACAAGAGACCCAGTACTTC. Protein sequence: CASSPRGTTQETQYF.

The chain carries TRBV11-2 and TRBJ2-3; either TRBD1 or TRBD2 may supply D (5 bases each). The CDR3 length is 12 residues. Germline V gene lookup returns CDR1 SGHAT and CDR2 FQNNGV. Between the trimmed V and J ends, which lost 5 bases and 14 bases, there was a span of 17 bases. The CDR3: CASSKPPGLVYF. In DNA form, the CDR3 reads TGTGCCAGCAGCAAACCCCCGGGGCTAGTGTATTTT.

The chain links TRBV7-2 to TRBJ1-4; D not certain. Germline-derived CDR1 and CDR2 are SGHTA and FQGNSA. This CDR3 contains 14 residues. The V and J ends lost 1 base and 4 bases respectively, with 7 bases between them. In DNA form, the CDR3 reads TGTGCCAGCAGCTTAGGGCAGTATAATGAAAAACTGTTTTTT. It is translated as CASSLGQYNEKLFF.

The chain employs TRBV19 and TRBJ2-3, with unresolved D. V was shortened by 3 bases and J by 9 bases, with 10 bases between the two germline ends. From germline, CDR1 is LNHDA and CDR2 SQIVND (reference sequence). This CDR3 is built from 12 residues. CDR3 nucleotide sequence: TGTGCCAGTAGTATCCGGAGTAGCACGCAGTATTTT. It codes for CASSIRSSTQYF. The full variable domain, in which reference TRBV19 and TRBJ2-3 provide the parts outside the CDR3, is DGGITQSPKYLFRKEGQNVTLSCEQNLNHDAMYWYRQDPGQGLRLIYYSQIVNDFQKGDIAEGYSVSREKKESFPLTVTSAQKNPTAFYLCASSIRSSTQYFGPGTRLTVL.

This chain links TRBV9 with TRBJ1-1; 7 bases agree with TRBD1. J lost 7 bases, V lost 0 bases, and 6 bases had no gene match. This CDR3 comprises 14 residues. CDR1 SGDLS and CDR2 YYNGEE come from the germline V gene. CDR3: CASSVAVRDSEAFF. CDR3 sequence (DNA): TGTGCCAGCAGCGTAGCGGTCCGGGACAGTGAAGCTTTCTTT. Supplemented by reference TRBV9 and TRBJ1-1, the full variable domain reads DSGVTQTPKHLITATGQRVTLRCSPRSGDLSVYWYQQSLDQGLQFLIQYYNGEERAKGNILERFSAQQFPDLHSELNLSSLELGDSALYFCASSVAVRDSEAFFGQGTRLTVV.